This passage covers 17 T cell receptor beta chains from one sample sequenced in a study of CD8+ T cells in alopecia areata. The sequencing template was cDNA reverse transcribed from extracted RNA. TCRdb keeps only in-frame clones here, not all; method: immunoSEQ multiplex PCR. The repertoire holds over 110,000 clones, approximately 49% seen once, with roughly 0.9% in the top ten. This material consisted of CD4+ T cells sorted from blood, taken at week 0. These receptors were collected from a human donor with alopecia areata.

The chain carries TRBV19 and TRBJ1-2, with D unclear. Germline values: CDR1 LNHDA, CDR2 SQIVND (reference sequence). V was trimmed by 1 base and J by 0 bases, leaving 9 bases between them. The CDR3 contains 15 residues. In DNA form, the CDR3 reads TGTGCCAGTAGTATAGCGGCGGGAACTAACTATGGCTACACCTTC. This encodes CASSIAAGTNYGYTF.

This clone turned up a few times. The chain links TRBV5-1 to TRBJ2-7, with 7 bases fitting TRBD1. CDR1 SGHRS and CDR2 YFSETQ come from the germline V gene. V lost 3 bases and J lost 6; bases outside the gene matches: 12. The CDR3 consists of 15 residues. The CDR3, as DNA: TGCGCCAGCAGCTCACTCACAGGGGCGACGGGCGAGCAGTACTTC. This sequence encodes CASSSLTGATGEQYF.

The gene calls are TRBV29-1 and TRBJ2-1, with TRBD2 matching over 8 bases. This CDR3 has 14 residues. Germline CDR1 SQVTM, CDR2 ANQGSEA. Trimming at V came to 4 bases and at J to 2 bases, leaving 4 bases not matched to a gene. In DNA, the CDR3 is TGCAGCGTTGTACCGCGGGAGGCCTACAATGAGCAGTTCTTC. Its protein is CSVVPREAYNEQFF.

The rearrangement uses TRBV29-1 and TRBJ1-1; maybe TRBD1 (6 bases). Trimming took off 8 bases at V and 5 bases at J, with 15 bases between the two ends. The CDR3 extends over 12 amino acids. Germline CDR1 reads SQVTM; CDR2 reads ANQGSEA. The CDR3 loop reads CSLRRGETEAFF. The CDR3 DNA reads TGCAGCCTCCGTAGGGGGGAGACTGAAGCTTTCTTT. The full variable domain, with the rest looked up from reference TRBV29-1 and TRBJ1-1, is SAVISQKPSRDICQRGTSLTIQCQVDSQVTMMFWYRQQPGQSLTLIATANQGSEATYESGFVIDKFPISRPNLTFSTLTVSNMSPEDSSIYLCSLRRGETEAFFGQGTRLTVV.

The chain carries TRBV4-3 and TRBJ2-7; 12 bases line up with TRBD1. The V segment lost 3 bases and the J segment 1 base; nucleotides outside the gene matches: 1. Germline CDR1 LGHNA, CDR2 YSLEER. The CDR3 is 15 amino acids. For the CDR3, the DNA is TGCGCCAGCAGCCAGGGACAGGGGGCTTCCTACGAGCAGTACTTC. Protein: CASSQGQGASYEQYF.

The chain couples TRBV5-1 to TRBJ1-2; a possible D gene is TRBD1 (5 bases). The germline V and J ends were trimmed by 2 bases and 2 bases, with 16 bases remaining between them. Looked up from germline, CDR1 is SGHRS and CDR2 is YFSETQ. CDR3 size: 16 residues. DNA for the CDR3: TGCGCCAGCAGCTTCCAGGGACTCCCAGGCAACTATGGCTACACCTTC. Its translation: CASSFQGLPGNYGYTF.

The chain recombines TRBV6-6 with TRBJ1-2; TRBD1 might be the D (6 bases). The CDR3 covers 13 residues. Germline-derived CDR1 and CDR2 are MNHNY and SVGAGI (reference sequence). Trimming removed 8 bases from V and 7 bases from J, with 17 bases in between. CDR3 sequence: CASPGQSLGGYTF. CDR3 DNA: TGTGCCAGCCCCGGACAGTCTTTAGGTGGCTACACCTTC.

Only a few counts were recorded for this clone. This rearrangement joins TRBV30 to TRBJ1-2; the D gene is possibly TRBD1 (6 bases). Germline V lookup: CDR1 GTSNPN, CDR2 SVGIG (reference sequence). V dropped 3 bases and J dropped 7 bases, with 12 bases sitting between them. The CDR3 sequence is 12 residues long. As DNA, the CDR3 is TGTGCCTGGAGGGGCACAGGGCGTGGCTACACCTTC. It codes for CAWRGTGRGYTF.

This clone was detected only a few times. The chain couples TRBV29-1 to TRBJ2-3; a weak D match, TRBD1 (6 bases). The CDR3 runs to 13 residues. Trimming stripped 8 bases from V and 10 bases from J, with 22 bases between. Germline V gene sequence: CDR1 SQVTM, CDR2 ANQGSEA. The CDR3, as DNA: TGCAGCCCAGGGGACCAGGCGGGTCCATCGCAGTATTTT. Translation: CSPGDQAGPSQYF.

The gene calls are TRBV4-2 and TRBJ2-7; no firm D call. This CDR3 contains 15 residues. V lost 0 bases, J lost 0 bases, and 9 bases lay in between. The germline V gene has CDR1 LGHNA and CDR2 YNFKEQ. The DNA for the CDR3 is TGTGCCAGCAGCCAAGAAGGCAGGAGCTCCTACGAGCAGTACTTC. The encoded protein is CASSQEGRSSYEQYF.

The CDR3 DNA is TGTGCCAGCAGCCCCTCCCGGGACGGCCGACAGTACTTC. Translating gives CASSPSRDGRQYF. The chain has TRBV7-3 and TRBJ2-7; D could derive from TRBD1 or TRBD2 (5 bases each). Trimming removed 5 bases from V and 10 bases from J, with 18 bases in between. Per germline, CDR1 SGHTA and CDR2 FQGTGA. The CDR3 is made up of 13 amino acids.

In its sample, this clone was seen a few times. The rearrangement uses TRBV30 and TRBJ1-5; weak D call: TRBD1 (6 bases). Trimming pared 3 bases from V and 7 bases from J, leaving 16 bases between. The CDR3 spans 14 residues. Germline V gene lookup returns CDR1 GTSNPN and CDR2 SVGIG (reference sequence). The CDR3 region has the DNA TGTGCCTGGAGCGTAACAGGGTTGGACCAGCCCCAGCATTTT. Translating it yields CAWSVTGLDQPQHF.

V usage is TRBV7-2 and J usage is TRBJ2-5; D not resolved. The CDR3 covers 11 residues. V was pared by 5 bases and J by 4 bases, with 5 bases between. CDR1 is SGHTA, CDR2 FQGNSA, per germline. For the CDR3, the DNA is TGTGCCAGCAGCCCTGGAGAGACCCAGTACTTC. The encoded protein is CASSPGETQYF.

The chain combines TRBV27 with TRBJ2-5; possibly TRBD1 for D (6 bases). Trimming stripped 11 bases from V and 4 bases from J, with 17 bases between. Germline values: CDR1 MNHEY, CDR2 SMNVEV (reference sequence). This CDR3 has 13 residues. The CDR3 region has the DNA TGTGCCTCAGGGTACAGGGAAAGAGAGACCCAGTACTTC. Amino acid sequence: CASGYRERETQYF.

The V gene is TRBV11-2, the J gene TRBJ2-1; maybe TRBD2 (6 bases). The CDR3 extends over 17 amino acids. V lost 5 bases to trimming and J lost 0 bases, with 17 bases between them. Germline V gene data show CDR1 as SGHAT and CDR2 as FQNNGV. CDR3 in DNA: TGTGCCAGCAGCCCTCTAGCGATTCAGAGCTCCTACAATGAGCAGTTCTTC. It specifies CASSPLAIQSSYNEQFF.

This clone was counted a single time. V and J are TRBV11-2 and TRBJ1-2; 9 bases are a match to TRBD1. The trim removed 6 bases at V and 8 bases at J, leaving 7 bases unmatched. This CDR3 region has 13 residues. CDR1 SGHAT and CDR2 FQNNGV come from the germline V gene. The CDR3 bases are TGTGCCAGCAGGGAATCGGGACAGGGCGGCTACACCTTC. This sequence encodes CASRESGQGGYTF. The full variable domain, completed using reference TRBV11-2 and TRBJ1-2, is EAGVAQSPRYKIIEKRQSVAFWCNPISGHATLYWYQQILGQGPKLLIQFQNNGVVDDSQLPKDRFSAERLKGVDSTLKIQPAKLEDSAVYLCASRESGQGGYTFGSGTRLTVV.

The chain uses TRBV9 and TRBJ1-2; TRBD1 might be the D (6 bases). The CDR3 sequence is 14 residues long. The germline V and J ends were trimmed by 3 bases and 1 base, with 10 bases remaining between them. In germline, CDR1 is SGDLS, CDR2 YYNGEE. The CDR3 coding sequence is TGTGCCAGCAGCGCGGGGGGCGGTAACTATGGCTACACCTTC. As protein: CASSAGGGNYGYTF.